This T cell receptor (beta chain) was profiled in a study of post-analysis software for immune sequencing data (dated by TCRdb to 2014 to 2015). Some background on the complete study: Relapsing-remitting, secondary progressive and progressive-relapsing multiple sclerosis were recorded as disease courses, and subtype annotation was lacking for some patients. A subset of samples was prepared in parallel using single-end sample barcoding, then pooled and co-amplified after Illumina adapter ligation. The multiple sclerosis patient repertoires were compared with more than 10 previously published healthy control repertoires from donors aged roughly 6 to 25 years.

Turning to this clonotype: What antigen it recognizes has not been identified. Base-call qualities are not available, and no considerably larger clone is one nucleotide away.

From the germline V gene, CDR1 is SGHTA and CDR2 is FQGTGA. The CDR3 sequence holds 12 residues, the cysteine and phenylalanine included. The retained sequence is limited to the CDR3, 36 bases, with the frame set at the first base. Trimming removed 2 bases from V and 10 bases from J, leaving 9 bases between the germline ends. To demonstrate the VDJtools post-analysis software, TCR beta repertoires were profiled from the peripheral blood of more than ten young patients with multiple sclerosis. The multiple sclerosis patients were children and adolescents between roughly 6 and 16 years of age. Receptor amplification or capture employed PCR. The sequencer was an Illumina HiSeq 2500. To reduce PCR and sequencing biases, unique molecular identifiers were incorporated into the TCR beta cDNA libraries. Roughly 500,000 cDNA molecules were obtained per 1 to 10 million input T cells, so each molecule approximated one T cell. The patient libraries were prepared and sequenced using the same protocol as the earlier healthy control dataset. Within a given batch, samples were prepared together, multiplexed and sequenced on the same HiSeq lane. The authors' analysis ran thus. MIGEC was used to process the raw barcoded reads, and molecular identifier groups with only a single read were discarded before consensus assembly and CDR3 extraction. Clonotype tables were post-analysed with VDJtools, normalizing diversity by down-sampling all datasets to the smallest sample size. To correct batch-related cross-sample contamination, repertoire overlap clustering matched CDR3 amino acid sequences but not nucleotide sequences. TCRdb handled the public reads itself, with Q25 trimming in fastp and clone calling in MiXCR, and kept productive beta chains. Here each entry gathers all rows of one CDR3 protein and keeps the most common genes and DNA. It is TCRdb's table, rather than the study itself, that gives the V and J calls and clone size. This sample has around 440,000 distinct CDR3 sequences in its table, and around 40% of those were observed once. About an eighth of the sample belongs to the ten largest clones.

What the work shows at the level of the full study, not this receptor alone: Roughly 5 TRBV segments, including TRBV5-6, TRBV5-1 and TRBV20-1, were significantly more frequent in patients than controls. Direct clustering with F measure revealed strong co-clustering of samples prepared in the same batch, which led to a batch-effect correction. Compared with controls, multiple sclerosis patients had significantly lower normalized Chao1 diversity, a finding suggesting substantial peripheral T-cell clonal expansion. The control group was slightly older than the multiple sclerosis patient group.

The chain was built from TRBV7-3 and TRBJ2-1; TRBD1 is a possible D gene, resting on 5 matching bases. Sequenced: blood. The TCR comes from a girl aged 5-17 years with multiple sclerosis. The CDR3 protein sequence reads: CASSLQAGEQFF. The base sequence is TGTGCCAGCAGCTTACAGGCAGGGGAGCAGTTCTTC.